What follows are 16 T cell receptor beta chains derived from one specimen sequenced in a study of PD-L1 blockade in urothelial cancer. Using immunoSEQ multiplex PCR, the repertoire was profiled, and TCRdb retains in-frame clones only, with some absent. The table shows 25,000 to 30,000 clones, with around 87% occurring only once. The sequencing here drew on PBMCs, taken around atezolizumab (anti-PD-L1) treatment. All receptors come from a middle-aged man with urothelial cancer.

The chain recombines TRBV29-1 with TRBJ2-1, with D possibly TRBD1 on 6 matching bases. This CDR3 is 15 amino acids long. The V end lost 2 bases, the J end lost 2 bases, and 13 bases lay between the germline ends. Germline V gene lookup returns CDR1 SQVTM and CDR2 ANQGSEA. In nucleotides, the CDR3 is TGCAGCGTTGAACTCACAGGGAGACCCTACAATGAGCAGTTCTTC. It is translated as CSVELTGRPYNEQFF.

The chain uses TRBV4-3 and TRBJ2-6; a possible D gene is TRBD1 (7 bases). The V end was cut by 0 bases, the J end by 1 base, with 19 bases between. Germline V CDR1 and CDR2: LGHNA, YSLEER. The CDR3 sequence is 20 residues long. The CDR3 DNA sequence: TGCGCCAGCAGCCAAGAAACCGAGGGGGCGGGAAGATCTGGGGCCAACGTCCTGACTTTC. Encoded protein: CASSQETEGAGRSGANVLTF.

The J gene is TRBJ2-7, the V gene TRBV6-5, with 8 bases identical to TRBD2. The CDR3 runs to 15 residues. The V segment lost 2 bases and the J segment 1 base; nucleotides outside the gene matches: 4. Germline assignment: CDR1 MNHEY and CDR2 SVGAGI. The CDR3 coding sequence is TGTGCCAGCAGTTACGGGCGGGAGGCTTCCTACGAGCAGTACTTC. Its translation: CASSYGREASYEQYF.

J is TRBJ1-2 and V is TRBV10-3; D is uncertain. The CDR3 consists of 13 residues. V was trimmed by 7 bases and J by 8 bases, leaving 17 bases between them. Germline CDR1 reads ENHRY; CDR2 reads SYGVKD. This CDR3 is CAIIENPQEGYTF. The CDR3, as DNA: TGTGCCATCATAGAGAACCCTCAGGAAGGCTACACCTTC.

The J gene is TRBJ2-1, the V gene TRBV7-9; 9 nucleotides align to TRBD2. Germline CDR1 is SEHNR and CDR2 is FQNEAQ (reference sequence). The V segment lost 2 bases and the J segment 11 bases; nucleotides outside the gene matches: 7. This CDR3 region has 14 residues. The CDR3 region has the DNA TGTGCCAGCAGCTTAACCGGGACTAGCAGCCAGCAGTTCTTC. Protein sequence: CASSLTGTSSQQFF.

As regards this clone: Relative to the germline gene, one junction end is altered; a read error may explain this. The chain has TRBV7-2 and TRBJ2-5; 8 nucleotides line up with TRBD2. CDR1 and CDR2 from the germline V gene are SGHTA and FQGNSA. The CDR3 length is 12 residues. The CDR3, as DNA: TGTGCCAGCAGCTTATCCCTAGCGGGTTGGAACTTC. It is translated as CASSLSLAGWNF.

The chain employs TRBV27 and TRBJ1-5; possible D gene TRBD1, 5 bases. CDR1 and CDR2 from the germline V gene are MNHEY and SMNVEV (reference sequence). The V end lost 4 bases, the J end lost 0 bases, and 13 bases lay between the germline ends. This CDR3 spans 16 amino acids. The CDR3 here is CASSSTPDISNQPQHF. CDR3 DNA sequence: TGTGCCAGCAGTTCCACCCCGGACATTAGCAATCAGCCCCAGCATTTT.

The rearrangement uses TRBV5-8 and TRBJ2-2; 8 bases align to TRBD1. The CDR3 is 18 residues long. In germline, CDR1 is SGHTS, CDR2 YDEGEE. The V and J ends lost 3 bases and 1 base, in that order; junction bases with no gene match: 11. For the CDR3, the DNA is TGTGCCAGCAGCTCACTGAGAGAAGGACAGGGGAACACCGGGGAGCTGTTTTTT. It is translated as CASSSLREGQGNTGELFF.

The J gene is TRBJ2-3, the V gene TRBV9; 11 nucleotides line up with TRBD2. Germline CDR1 SGDLS, CDR2 YYNGEE. The CDR3 has 17 residues. Trimming at V came to 0 bases and at J to 3 bases, leaving 6 bases not matched to a gene. CDR3 in amino acids: CASSVGSGGAGTDTQYF. The CDR3 DNA reads as TGTGCCAGCAGCGTAGGTAGCGGGGGGGCCGGGACAGATACGCAGTATTTT.

The chain joins TRBV30 to TRBJ2-7; 8 positions agree with TRBD2. Germline V lookup: CDR1 GTSNPN, CDR2 SVGIG (reference sequence). J was trimmed by 0 bases and V by 0 bases; bases with no gene match: 4. The length of the CDR3 is 15 residues. CDR3 in amino acids: CAWSVQRGSSYEQYF. In nucleotides, the CDR3 is TGTGCCTGGAGTGTACAGCGGGGGAGCTCCTACGAGCAGTACTTC.

The chain is built from TRBV2 and TRBJ1-2; TRBD1 agrees at 9 bases. The junction had 9 bases not matched to a gene; V was cut back by 5 bases and J by 2 bases. The germline gives CDR1 SNHLY, CDR2 FYNNEI. The CDR3 covers 16 residues. CDR3 sequence (DNA): TGTGCCAGCAGTCCGCCTCTCGGGACAGGGAACTATGGCTACACCTTC. Residues: CASSPPLGTGNYGYTF.

This clone came up a few times. The chain combines TRBV7-3 with TRBJ1-1; D gene unclear. The CDR3 loop spans 13 amino acids. Per the germline V gene, CDR1 is SGHTA and CDR2 is FQGTGA. The V end lost 3 bases, the J end lost 3 bases, and 8 bases lay between the germline ends. Written as DNA, the CDR3 is TGTGCCAGCAGCTTGTTGCGGGACACTGAAGCTTTCTTT. It translates to CASSLLRDTEAFF.

V is TRBV7-8 and J is TRBJ2-5, with D maybe TRBD2 (6 bases). The CDR3 has 16 residues. Germline CDR1 and CDR2: SGHVS and FQNEAQ. V was shortened by 1 base and J by 1 base, with 13 bases between the two germline ends. CDR3 in DNA: TGTGCCAGCAGCTTAGGACGGGAGCCCCTCCAAGAGACCCAGTACTTC. This codes for CASSLGREPLQETQYF.

CDR3 sequence (DNA): TGCGCCAGCAAGAGGGTAGAAGACACCGGGGAGCTGTTTTTT. Its protein is CASKRVEDTGELFF. The rearrangement joins TRBV5-1 to TRBJ2-2, with D maybe TRBD2 (5 bases). This CDR3 has 14 amino acids. V gave up 6 bases and J gave up 3 bases, with 12 bases separating them. The germline V gene encodes CDR1 SGHRS and CDR2 YFSETQ.

This clone is a singleton in its sample. The rearrangement uses TRBV30 and TRBJ1-2; weak D call: TRBD1 (6 bases). V shed 3 bases and J shed 4 bases, with 15 bases lying between them. The CDR3 length is 14 residues. Germline CDR1 GTSNPN, CDR2 SVGIG (reference sequence). The CDR3 region is CAWSPSGTSYGYTF. CDR3 bases: TGTGCCTGGAGCCCCTCCGGGACATCCTATGGCTACACCTTC.

The J gene is TRBJ1-4, the V gene TRBV13; D is undetermined. This CDR3 spans 12 amino acids. V lost 5 bases and J 8 bases, leaving 9 bases between the germline ends. Germline V gene data show CDR1 as PRHDT and CDR2 as FYEKMQ (reference sequence). As DNA, the CDR3 is TGTGCCAGCAGCCGGGGATACGAAAAACTGTTTTTT. This encodes CASSRGYEKLFF.